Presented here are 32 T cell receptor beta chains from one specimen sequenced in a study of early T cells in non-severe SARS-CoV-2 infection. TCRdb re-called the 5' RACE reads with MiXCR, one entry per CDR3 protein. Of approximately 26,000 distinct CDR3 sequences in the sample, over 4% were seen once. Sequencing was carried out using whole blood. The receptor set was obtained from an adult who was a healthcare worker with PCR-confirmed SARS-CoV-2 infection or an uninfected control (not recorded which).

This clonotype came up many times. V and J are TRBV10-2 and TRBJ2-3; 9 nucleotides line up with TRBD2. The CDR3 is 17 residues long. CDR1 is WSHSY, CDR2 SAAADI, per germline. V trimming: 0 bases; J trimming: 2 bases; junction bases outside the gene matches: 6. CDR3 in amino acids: CASSESPSGRFTDTQYF. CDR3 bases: TGCGCCAGCAGTGAGTCGCCAAGCGGGAGGTTCACAGATACGCAGTATTTT.

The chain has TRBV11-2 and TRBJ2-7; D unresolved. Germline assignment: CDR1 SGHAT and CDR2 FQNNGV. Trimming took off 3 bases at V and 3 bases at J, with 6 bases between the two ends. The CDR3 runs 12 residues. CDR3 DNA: TGTGCCAGCAGCTTTGGGGTCTACGAGCAGTACTTC. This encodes CASSFGVYEQYF.

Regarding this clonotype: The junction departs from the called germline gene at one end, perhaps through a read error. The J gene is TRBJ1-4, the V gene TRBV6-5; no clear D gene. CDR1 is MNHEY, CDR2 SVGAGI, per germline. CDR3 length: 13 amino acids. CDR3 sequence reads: CVSSYSIRKKLFF. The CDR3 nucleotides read TGTGTCAGCAGTTACTCGATCCGGAAAAAACTGTTTTTT.

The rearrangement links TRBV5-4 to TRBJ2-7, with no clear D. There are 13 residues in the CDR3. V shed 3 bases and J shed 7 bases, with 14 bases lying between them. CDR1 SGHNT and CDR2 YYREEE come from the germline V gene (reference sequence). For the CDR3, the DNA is TGTGCCAGCAGCTCCGGACCTCTGGGGGAGCAGTACTTC. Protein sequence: CASSSGPLGEQYF.

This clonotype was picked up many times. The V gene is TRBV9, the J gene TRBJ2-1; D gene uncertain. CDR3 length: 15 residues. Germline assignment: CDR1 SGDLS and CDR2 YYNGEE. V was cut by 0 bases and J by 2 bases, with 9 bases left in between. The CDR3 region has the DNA TGTGCCAGCAGCGTAGGTAGCCTAACCTACAATGAGCAGTTCTTC. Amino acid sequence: CASSVGSLTYNEQFF.

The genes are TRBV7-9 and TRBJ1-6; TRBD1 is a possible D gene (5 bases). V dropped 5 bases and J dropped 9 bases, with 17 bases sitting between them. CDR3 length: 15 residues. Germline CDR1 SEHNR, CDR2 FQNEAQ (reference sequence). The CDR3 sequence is CASSPIDRDLSPLHF. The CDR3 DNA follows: TGTGCCAGCAGCCCAATCGACAGAGACCTTTCACCCCTCCACTTT. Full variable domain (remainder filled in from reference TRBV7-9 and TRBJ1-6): DTGVSQNPRHKITKRGQNVTFRCDPISEHNRLYWYRQTLGQGPEFLTYFQNEAQLEKSRLLSDRFSAERPKGSFSTLEIQRTEQGDSAMYLCASSPIDRDLSPLHFGNGTRLTVT.

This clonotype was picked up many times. The CDR3 protein is CATREGVNEQFF. The CDR3 DNA sequence: TGTGCCACCCGGGAGGGGGTCAATGAGCAGTTCTTC. The chain joins TRBV11-2 to TRBJ2-1; 8 bases align to TRBD2. This CDR3 is built from 12 residues. V dropped 10 bases and J dropped 6; count of bases not matched to a gene: 5. The germline gives CDR1 SGHAT, CDR2 FQNNGV.

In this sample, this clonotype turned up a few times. CDR3 in DNA: TGTGCCAGCAGACGGAAGGGTACCTCCTACGAGCAGTACTTC. This sequence encodes CASRRKGTSYEQYF. This chain links TRBV12-3 or TRBV12-4 with TRBJ2-7; no reliable D call. CDR3 size: 14 residues. The ends were cut back, 6 bases at V and 0 bases at J, with 12 bases in the middle.

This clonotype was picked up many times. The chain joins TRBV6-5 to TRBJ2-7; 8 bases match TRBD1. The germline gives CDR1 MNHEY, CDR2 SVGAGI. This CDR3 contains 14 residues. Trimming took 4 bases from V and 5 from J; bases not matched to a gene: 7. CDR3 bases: TGTGCCAGCAGTTCTCCGGGACAGGCCCACGAGCAGTACTTC. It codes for CASSSPGQAHEQYF.

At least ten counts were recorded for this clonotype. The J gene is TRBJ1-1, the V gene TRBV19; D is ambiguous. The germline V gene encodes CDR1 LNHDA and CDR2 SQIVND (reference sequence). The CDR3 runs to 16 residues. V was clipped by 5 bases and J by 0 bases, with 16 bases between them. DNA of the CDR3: TGTGCCAGTAGTGTCTCCAAGGGAACCCTGAACACTGAAGCTTTCTTT. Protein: CASSVSKGTLNTEAFF.

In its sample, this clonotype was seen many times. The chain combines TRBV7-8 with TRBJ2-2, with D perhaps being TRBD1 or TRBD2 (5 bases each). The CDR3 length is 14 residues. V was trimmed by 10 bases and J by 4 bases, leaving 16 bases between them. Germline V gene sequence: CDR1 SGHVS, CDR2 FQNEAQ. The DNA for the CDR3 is TGTGCCATCCGGGCTAGTGGGGGCACCGGGGAGCTGTTTTTT. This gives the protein CAIRASGGTGELFF.

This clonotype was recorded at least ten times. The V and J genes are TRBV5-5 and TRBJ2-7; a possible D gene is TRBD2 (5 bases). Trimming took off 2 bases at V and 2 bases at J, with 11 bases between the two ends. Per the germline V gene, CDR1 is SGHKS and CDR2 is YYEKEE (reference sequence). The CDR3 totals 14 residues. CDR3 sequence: CASSFGLGAYEQYF. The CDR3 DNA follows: TGTGCCAGCAGCTTCGGCCTCGGGGCCTACGAGCAGTACTTC.

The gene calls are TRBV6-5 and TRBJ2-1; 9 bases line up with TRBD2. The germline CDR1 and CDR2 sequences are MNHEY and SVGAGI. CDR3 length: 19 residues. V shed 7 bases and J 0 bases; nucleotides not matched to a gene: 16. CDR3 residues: CASKGSSGTSMSSYNEQFF. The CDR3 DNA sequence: TGTGCCAGCAAAGGTTCTAGCGGGACTTCAATGAGCTCCTACAATGAGCAGTTCTTC.

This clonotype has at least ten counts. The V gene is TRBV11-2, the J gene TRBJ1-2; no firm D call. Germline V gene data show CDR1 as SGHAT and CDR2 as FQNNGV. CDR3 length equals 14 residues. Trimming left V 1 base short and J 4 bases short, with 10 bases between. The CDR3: CASSLAGPRYGYTF. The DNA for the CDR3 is TGTGCCAGCAGCTTAGCCGGACCGCGCTATGGCTACACCTTC.

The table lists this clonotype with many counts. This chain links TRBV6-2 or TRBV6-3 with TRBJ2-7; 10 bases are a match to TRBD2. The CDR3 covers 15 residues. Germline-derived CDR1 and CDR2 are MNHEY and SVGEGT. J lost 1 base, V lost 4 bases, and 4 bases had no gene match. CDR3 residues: CASSLAGGPSYEQYF. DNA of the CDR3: TGTGCCAGCAGTTTAGCGGGAGGTCCATCCTACGAGCAGTACTTC.

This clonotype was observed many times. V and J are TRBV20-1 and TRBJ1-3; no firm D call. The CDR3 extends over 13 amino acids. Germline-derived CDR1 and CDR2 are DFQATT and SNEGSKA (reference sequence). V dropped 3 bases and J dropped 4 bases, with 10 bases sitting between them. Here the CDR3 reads CSASNGPGNTIYF. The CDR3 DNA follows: TGCAGTGCTAGCAACGGTCCCGGAAACACCATATATTTT.

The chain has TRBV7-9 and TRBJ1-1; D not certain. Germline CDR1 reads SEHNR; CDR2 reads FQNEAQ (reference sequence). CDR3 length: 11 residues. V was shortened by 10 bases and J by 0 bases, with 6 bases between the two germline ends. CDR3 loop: CATALNTEAFF. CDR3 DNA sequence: TGTGCCACCGCCTTGAACACTGAAGCTTTCTTT.

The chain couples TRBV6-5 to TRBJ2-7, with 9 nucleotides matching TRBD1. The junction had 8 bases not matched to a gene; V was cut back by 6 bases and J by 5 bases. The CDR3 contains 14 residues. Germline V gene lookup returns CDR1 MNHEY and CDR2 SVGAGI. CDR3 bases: TGTGCCAGCAGCCCCGGGACAGGGCTCCACGAGCAGTACTTC. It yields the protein CASSPGTGLHEQYF.

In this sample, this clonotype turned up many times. CDR3 residues: CASRGGAWNTEAFF. In nucleotides, the CDR3 is TGTGCCAGCCGGGGGGGGGCATGGAACACTGAAGCTTTCTTT. This sequence joins TRBV19 and TRBJ1-1, with D perhaps TRBD1 (6 bases). The CDR3 is made up of 14 amino acids. With 9 bases removed from V and 1 base from J, the gap between germline ends came to 15 bases. Germline V gives CDR1 LNHDA, CDR2 SQIVND (reference sequence).

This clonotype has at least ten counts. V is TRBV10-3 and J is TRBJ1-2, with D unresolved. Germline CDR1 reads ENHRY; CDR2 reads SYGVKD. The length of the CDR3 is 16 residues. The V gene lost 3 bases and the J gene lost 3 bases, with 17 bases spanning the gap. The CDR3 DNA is TGTGCCATCAGTGAAACCCCAATCAGCCACTACTATGGCTACACCTTC. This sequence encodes CAISETPISHYYGYTF.

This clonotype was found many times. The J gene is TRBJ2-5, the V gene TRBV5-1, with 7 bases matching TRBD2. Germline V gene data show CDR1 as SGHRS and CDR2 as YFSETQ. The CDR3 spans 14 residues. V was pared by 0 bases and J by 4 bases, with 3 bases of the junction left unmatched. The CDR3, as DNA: TGCGCCAGCAGCTTGGGAGTAGCGGGAGAGACCCAGTACTTC. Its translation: CASSLGVAGETQYF.

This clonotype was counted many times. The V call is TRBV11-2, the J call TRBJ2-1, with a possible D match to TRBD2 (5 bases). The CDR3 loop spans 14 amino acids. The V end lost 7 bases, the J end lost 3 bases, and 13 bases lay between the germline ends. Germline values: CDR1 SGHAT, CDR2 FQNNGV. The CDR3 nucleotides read TGTGCCAGCAAGACTGAGGGCAACTACAATGAGCAGTTCTTC. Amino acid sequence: CASKTEGNYNEQFF.

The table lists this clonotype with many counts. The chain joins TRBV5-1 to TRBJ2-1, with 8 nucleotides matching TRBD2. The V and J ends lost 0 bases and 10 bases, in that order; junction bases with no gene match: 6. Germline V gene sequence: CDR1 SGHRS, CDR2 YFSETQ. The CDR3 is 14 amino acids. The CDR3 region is CASSLEGIAGEQFF. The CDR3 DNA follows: TGCGCCAGCAGCTTGGAAGGGATAGCGGGGGAGCAGTTCTTC. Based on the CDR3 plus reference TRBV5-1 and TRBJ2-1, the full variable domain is KAGVTQTPRYLIKTRGQQVTLSCSPISGHRSVSWYQQTPGQGLQFLFEYFSETQRNKGNFPGRFSGRQFSNSRSEMNVSTLELGDSALYLCASSLEGIAGEQFFGPGTRLTVL.

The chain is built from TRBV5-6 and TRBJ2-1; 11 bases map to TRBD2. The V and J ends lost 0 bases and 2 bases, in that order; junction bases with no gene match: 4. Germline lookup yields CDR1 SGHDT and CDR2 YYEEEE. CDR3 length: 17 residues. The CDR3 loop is CASSLGLAGKTYNEQFF. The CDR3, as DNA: TGTGCCAGCAGCTTGGGACTAGCGGGAAAGACCTACAATGAGCAGTTCTTC.

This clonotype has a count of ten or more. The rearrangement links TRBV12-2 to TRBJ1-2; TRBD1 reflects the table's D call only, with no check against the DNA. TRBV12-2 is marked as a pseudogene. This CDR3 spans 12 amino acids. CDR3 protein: CAQGRGYGGYTF. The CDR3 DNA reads TGTGCTCAGGGTAGGGGCTATGGAGGCTACACCTTC.

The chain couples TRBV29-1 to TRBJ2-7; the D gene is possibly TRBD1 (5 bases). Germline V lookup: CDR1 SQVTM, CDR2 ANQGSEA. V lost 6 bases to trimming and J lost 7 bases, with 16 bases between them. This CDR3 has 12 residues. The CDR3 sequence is CSVRGQGKEQYF. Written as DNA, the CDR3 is TGCAGCGTGCGTGGCCAGGGTAAAGAGCAGTACTTC.

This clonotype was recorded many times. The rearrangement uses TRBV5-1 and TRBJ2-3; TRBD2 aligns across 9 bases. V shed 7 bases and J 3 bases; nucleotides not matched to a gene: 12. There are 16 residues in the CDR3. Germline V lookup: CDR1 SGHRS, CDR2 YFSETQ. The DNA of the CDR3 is TGCGCCAGCCGCCTTGGTAGCGGGAGTATAACAGATACGCAGTATTTT. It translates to CASRLGSGSITDTQYF. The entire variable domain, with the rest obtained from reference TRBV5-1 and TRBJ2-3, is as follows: KAGVTQTPRYLIKTRGQQVTLSCSPISGHRSVSWYQQTPGQGLQFLFEYFSETQRNKGNFPGRFSGRQFSNSRSEMNVSTLELGDSALYLCASRLGSGSITDTQYFGPGTRLTVL.

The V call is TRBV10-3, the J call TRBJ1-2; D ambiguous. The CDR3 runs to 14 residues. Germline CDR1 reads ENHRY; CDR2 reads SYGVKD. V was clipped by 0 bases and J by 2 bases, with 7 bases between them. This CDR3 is CAISESRSNYGYTF. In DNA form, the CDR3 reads TGTGCCATCAGTGAGTCGAGATCAAACTATGGCTACACCTTC.

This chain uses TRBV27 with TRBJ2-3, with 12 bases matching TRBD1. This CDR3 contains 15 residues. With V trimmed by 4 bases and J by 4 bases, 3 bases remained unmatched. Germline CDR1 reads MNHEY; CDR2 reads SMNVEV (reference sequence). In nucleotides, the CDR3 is TGTGCCAGCAGTTCGGGGACAGGGGGCCCAGATACGCAGTATTTT. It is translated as CASSSGTGGPDTQYF.

This CDR3 is CATSDRDRGIADTQYF. CDR3 DNA: TGTGCCACCAGCGACCGGGACAGGGGGATCGCAGATACGCAGTATTTT. The rearrangement joins TRBV15 to TRBJ2-3; 11 bases agree with TRBD1. CDR1 LNHNV and CDR2 YYDKDF come from the germline V gene (reference sequence). The CDR3 is made up of 16 amino acids. J gave up 4 bases and V 5 bases, and 8 bases lay outside the gene matches. The full variable domain, in which reference TRBV15 and TRBJ2-3 provide the parts outside the CDR3, is DAMVIQNPRYQVTQFGKPVTLSCSQTLNHNVMYWYQQKSSQAPKLLFHYYDKDFNNEADTPDNFQSRRPNTSFCFLDIRSPGLGDTAMYLCATSDRDRGIADTQYFGPGTRLTVL.

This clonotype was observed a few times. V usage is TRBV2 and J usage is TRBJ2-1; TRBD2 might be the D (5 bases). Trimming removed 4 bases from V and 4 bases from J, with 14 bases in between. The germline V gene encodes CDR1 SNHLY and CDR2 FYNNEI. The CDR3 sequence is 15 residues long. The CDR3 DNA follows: TGTGCCAGCAGTGGTTCGGGGAAGCGATACAATGAGCAGTTCTTC. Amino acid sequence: CASSGSGKRYNEQFF.

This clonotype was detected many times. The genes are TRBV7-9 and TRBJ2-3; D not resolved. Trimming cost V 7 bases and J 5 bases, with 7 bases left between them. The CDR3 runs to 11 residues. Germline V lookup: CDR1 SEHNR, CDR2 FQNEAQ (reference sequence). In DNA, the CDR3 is TGTGCCAGCACTTCCCAAGATACGCAGTATTTT. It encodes CASTSQDTQYF.